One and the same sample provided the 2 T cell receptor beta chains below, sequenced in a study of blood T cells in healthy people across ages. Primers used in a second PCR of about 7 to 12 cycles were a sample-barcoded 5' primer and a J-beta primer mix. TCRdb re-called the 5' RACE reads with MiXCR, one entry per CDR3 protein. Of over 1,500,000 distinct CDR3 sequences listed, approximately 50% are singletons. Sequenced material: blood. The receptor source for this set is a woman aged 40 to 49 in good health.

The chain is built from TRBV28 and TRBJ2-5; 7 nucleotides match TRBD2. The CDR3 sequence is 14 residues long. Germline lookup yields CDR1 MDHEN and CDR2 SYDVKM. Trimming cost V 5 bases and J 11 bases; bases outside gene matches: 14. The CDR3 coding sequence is TGTGCCAGCAGTCCTGGGGCACCCTCGCGGGAGCAGTACTTC. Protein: CASSPGAPSREQYF.

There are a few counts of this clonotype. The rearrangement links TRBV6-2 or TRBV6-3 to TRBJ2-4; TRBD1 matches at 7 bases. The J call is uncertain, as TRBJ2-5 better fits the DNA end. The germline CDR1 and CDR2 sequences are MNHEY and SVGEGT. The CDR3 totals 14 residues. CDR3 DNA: TGTGCCAGCAGTTCAGACAGGGAAGGAGAGACCCAGTACTTC. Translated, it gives CASSSDREGETQYF.